The sequence of this T cell receptor (beta chain) was determined in a study of response to subunit inactivated influenza vaccine. TCRdb itself ran the RT-PCR reads through MiXCR, one entry per CDR3 protein. This sample yields roughly 780,000 distinct CDR3 sequences, of which about a fifth are seen a single time; about a tenth belongs to the top ten. This clonotype was recorded many times. Germline V CDR1 and CDR2: MNHEY, SVGAGI. The CDR3 is 16 amino acids. The V segment lost 2 bases and the J segment 7 bases; nucleotides outside the gene matches: 8. The chain carries TRBV6-5 and TRBJ2-2; 9 bases fit TRBD1. This TCR came from a man aged 45-65 years who received an inactivated influenza vaccine. The input for sequencing was PBMCs from blood, taken 4 to 6 days after vaccination. CDR3 region: CASSYRFTGGGGELFF. The CDR3 nucleotides are TGTGCCAGCAGTTACCGCTTTACAGGGGGCGGCGGGGAGCTGTTTTTT.